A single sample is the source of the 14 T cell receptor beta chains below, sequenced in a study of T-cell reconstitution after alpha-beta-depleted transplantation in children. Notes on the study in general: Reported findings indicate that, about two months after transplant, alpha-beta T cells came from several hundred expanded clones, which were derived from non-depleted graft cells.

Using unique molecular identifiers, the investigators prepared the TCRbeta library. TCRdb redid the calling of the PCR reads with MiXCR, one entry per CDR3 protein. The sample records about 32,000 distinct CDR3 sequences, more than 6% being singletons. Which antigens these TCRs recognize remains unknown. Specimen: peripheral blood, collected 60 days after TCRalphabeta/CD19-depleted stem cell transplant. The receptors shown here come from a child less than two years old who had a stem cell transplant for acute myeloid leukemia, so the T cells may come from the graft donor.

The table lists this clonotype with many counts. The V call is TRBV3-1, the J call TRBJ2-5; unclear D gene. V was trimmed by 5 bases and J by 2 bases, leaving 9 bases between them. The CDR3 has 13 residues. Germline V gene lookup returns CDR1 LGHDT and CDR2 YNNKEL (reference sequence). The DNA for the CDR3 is TGTGCCAGCAGCTCGGTGAGGCAAGAGACCCAGTACTTC. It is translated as CASSSVRQETQYF.

The CDR3 spells CASSEEEGREAETQYF. The CDR3 DNA follows: TGTGCCAGCAGTGAAGAAGAGGGTCGGGAGGCAGAGACCCAGTACTTC. This chain joins TRBV2 and TRBJ2-5; 7 nucleotides agree with TRBD2. This CDR3 is built from 16 residues. Germline V gives CDR1 SNHLY, CDR2 FYNNEI. Germline trimming cut 1 base from V and 4 bases from J; bases unmatched to any gene: 9. The full variable domain, its missing parts supplied by reference TRBV2 and TRBJ2-5, is EPEVTQTPSHQVTQMGQEVILRCVPISNHLYFYWYRQILGQKVEFLVSFYNNEISEKSEIFDDQFSVERPDGSNFTLKIRSTKLEDSAMYFCASSEEEGREAETQYFGPGTRLLVL.

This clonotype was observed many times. The CDR3 bases are TGTGCCACCAGTCGGGACAGGGGTGCCGGGGAGCTGTTTTTT. It yields the protein CATSRDRGAGELFF. J is TRBJ2-2 and V is TRBV24-1; TRBD1 agrees at 10 bases. The CDR3 loop spans 14 amino acids. V lost 6 bases, J lost 6 bases, and 3 bases stayed unmatched. From germline, CDR1 is KGHDR and CDR2 SFDVKD.

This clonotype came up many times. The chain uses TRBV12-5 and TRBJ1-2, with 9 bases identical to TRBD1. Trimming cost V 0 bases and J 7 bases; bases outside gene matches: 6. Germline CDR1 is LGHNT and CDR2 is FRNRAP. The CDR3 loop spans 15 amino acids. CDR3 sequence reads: CASGLVGQGMSGYTF. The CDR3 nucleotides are TGTGCTAGTGGTTTGGTCGGACAGGGGATGTCTGGCTACACCTTC.

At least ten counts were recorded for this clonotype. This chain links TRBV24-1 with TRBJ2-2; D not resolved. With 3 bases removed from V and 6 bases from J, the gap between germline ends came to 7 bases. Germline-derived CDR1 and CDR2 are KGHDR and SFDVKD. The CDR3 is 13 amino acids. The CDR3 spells CATSDNPAGELFF. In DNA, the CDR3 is TGTGCCACCAGTGATAACCCGGCCGGGGAGCTGTTTTTT.

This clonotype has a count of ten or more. CDR3 sequence: CASSDRDKGNTEAFF. DNA of the CDR3: TGCGCCAGCAGCGACCGGGACAAGGGGAACACTGAAGCTTTCTTT. The chain carries TRBV5-1 and TRBJ1-1, with D perhaps TRBD1 (6 bases). Per germline, CDR1 SGHRS and CDR2 YFSETQ. This CDR3 spans 15 amino acids. V lost 4 bases, J lost 1 base, and 14 bases lay in between.

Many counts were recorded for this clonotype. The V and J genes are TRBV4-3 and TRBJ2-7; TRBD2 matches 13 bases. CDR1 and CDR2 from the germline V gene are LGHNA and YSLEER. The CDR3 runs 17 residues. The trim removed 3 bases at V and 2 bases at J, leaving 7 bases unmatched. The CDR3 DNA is TGCGCCAGCAGCCAGGGAGAGACTAGCGGGAGGCCCTACGAGCAGTACTTC. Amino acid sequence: CASSQGETSGRPYEQYF.

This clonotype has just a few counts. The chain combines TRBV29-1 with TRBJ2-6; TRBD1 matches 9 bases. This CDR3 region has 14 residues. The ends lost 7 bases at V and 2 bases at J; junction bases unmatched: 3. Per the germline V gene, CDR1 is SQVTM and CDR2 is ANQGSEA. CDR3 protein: CSAGQGTGANVLTF. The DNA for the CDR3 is TGCAGCGCAGGACAGGGGACTGGGGCCAACGTCCTGACTTTC.

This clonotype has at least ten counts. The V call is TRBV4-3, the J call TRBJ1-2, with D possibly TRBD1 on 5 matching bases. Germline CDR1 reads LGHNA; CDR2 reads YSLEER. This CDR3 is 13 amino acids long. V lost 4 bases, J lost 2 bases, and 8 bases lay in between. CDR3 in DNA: TGCGCCAGCAGCCCGGGACGGAACTATGGCTACACCTTC. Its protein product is CASSPGRNYGYTF.

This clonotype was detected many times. The CDR3 region is CASSLGDSQNIQYF. The CDR3 DNA reads as TGCGCCAGCAGCTTGGGGGACAGCCAAAACATTCAGTACTTC. This chain connects TRBV5-1 to TRBJ2-4, with 7 bases lining up with TRBD1. This CDR3 spans 14 amino acids. V lost 0 bases and J lost 5; bases outside the gene matches: 2. CDR1 is SGHRS and CDR2 is YFSETQ in the germline V gene.

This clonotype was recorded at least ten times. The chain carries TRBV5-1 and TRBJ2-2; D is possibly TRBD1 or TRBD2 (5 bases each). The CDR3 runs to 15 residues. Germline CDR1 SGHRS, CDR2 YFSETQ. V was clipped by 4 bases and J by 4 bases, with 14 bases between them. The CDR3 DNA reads TGCGCCAGCAGCCTGGGACGCGGCGGCACCGGGGAGCTGTTTTTT. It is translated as CASSLGRGGTGELFF.

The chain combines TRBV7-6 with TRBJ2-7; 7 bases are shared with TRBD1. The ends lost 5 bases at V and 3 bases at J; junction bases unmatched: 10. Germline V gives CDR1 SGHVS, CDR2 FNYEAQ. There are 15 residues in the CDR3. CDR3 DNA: TGTGCCAGCAGCCTACGACAGGGTATAGACTACGAGCAGTACTTC. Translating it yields CASSLRQGIDYEQYF.

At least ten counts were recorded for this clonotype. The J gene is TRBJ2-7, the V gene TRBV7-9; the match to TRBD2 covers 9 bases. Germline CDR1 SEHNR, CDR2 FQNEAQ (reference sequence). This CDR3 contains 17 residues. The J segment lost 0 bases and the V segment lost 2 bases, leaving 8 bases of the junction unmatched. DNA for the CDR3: TGTGCCAGCAGCTTAAAACCCAAGCGGGAGGACTCCTACGAGCAGTACTTC. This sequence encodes CASSLKPKREDSYEQYF.

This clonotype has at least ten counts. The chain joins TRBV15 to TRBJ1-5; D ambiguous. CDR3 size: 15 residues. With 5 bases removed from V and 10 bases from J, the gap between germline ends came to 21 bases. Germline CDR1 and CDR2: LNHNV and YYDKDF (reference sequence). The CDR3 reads CATSFLLAPGSPQHF. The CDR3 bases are TGTGCCACCAGCTTTCTTCTGGCCCCGGGTTCACCCCAGCATTTT.